The next 13 T cell receptor beta chains were all read from a single sample in a study of response to subunit inactivated influenza vaccine listed by TCRdb under 2018. Receptor amplification or capture employed RT-PCR. This sample was sequenced with an Illumina HiSeq 2500. TCRdb handled the public reads itself, with Q25 trimming in fastp and clone calling in MiXCR, and kept productive beta chains. Every CDR3 protein is listed once, alongside the most common genes and DNA of its rows. Present in this sample are about 650,000 distinct CDR3 sequences, approximately 14% of which were seen just once. Around a tenth of the sample is in the top ten clones. The source material was PBMCs from blood, sampled about 12 days after vaccination. These receptors were taken from a middle-aged man who received an inactivated influenza vaccine. Donor details come from another sample of the same person, matched by shared clones.

In this sample, this clonotype turned up a few times. The chain recombines TRBV25-1 with TRBJ2-5; TRBD2 might be the D (6 bases). Per germline, CDR1 MGHDK and CDR2 SYGVNS. Trimming took 3 bases from V and 5 from J, leaving 7 bases between them. This CDR3 contains 12 residues. The CDR3 reads CASSDGGETQYF. The CDR3 DNA follows: TGTGCCAGCAGTGATGGGGGGGAGACCCAGTACTTC.

This chain uses TRBV3-1 with TRBJ2-1; 8 bases align to TRBD1. The CDR3 is 18 amino acids. Per the germline V gene, CDR1 is LGHDT and CDR2 is YNNKEL (reference sequence). With 0 bases clipped from V and 8 bases from J, the junction kept 15 bases outside the gene matches. This CDR3 reads CASSQDGIRGLFNDEQFF. The CDR3 region has the DNA TGTGCCAGCAGCCAAGATGGAATCAGGGGGCTTTTCAACGATGAGCAGTTCTTC.

The J gene is TRBJ2-7, the V gene TRBV6-2 or TRBV6-3, with 11 bases identical to TRBD2. The CDR3 is 14 residues long. Germline V gene data show CDR1 as MNHEY and CDR2 as SVGEGT. V was pared by 7 bases and J by 2 bases, with 4 bases of the junction left unmatched. The CDR3 DNA reads TGTGCCAGCATCTATAGCGGGAGGGCCTACGAGCAGTACTTC. The encoded protein is CASIYSGRAYEQYF.

This clonotype was picked up a small number of times. This rearrangement joins TRBV5-1 to TRBJ1-1; perhaps TRBD1 as D (5 bases). This CDR3 is 14 amino acids long. CDR1 SGHRS and CDR2 YFSETQ come from the germline V gene. V lost 0 bases and J 10 bases, leaving 16 bases between the germline ends. The CDR3 region is CASSLGQGVFGAFF. In DNA form, the CDR3 reads TGCGCCAGCAGCTTGGGGCAGGGTGTTTTTGGAGCTTTCTTT.

This clonotype was counted a few times. This sequence joins TRBV5-1 and TRBJ2-7, with D tentatively TRBD1 (5 bases). Germline V gene sequence: CDR1 SGHRS, CDR2 YFSETQ. The CDR3 sequence is 14 residues long. Trimming stripped 4 bases from V and 0 bases from J, with 11 bases between. The DNA for the CDR3 is TGCGCCAGCAGCGGCAGGGTTGGCTCCTACGAGCAGTACTTC. Translated, it gives CASSGRVGSYEQYF.

This clonotype was picked up a small number of times. J is TRBJ2-2 and V is TRBV7-8; D unresolved. The CDR3 covers 15 residues. From germline, CDR1 is SGHVS and CDR2 FQNEAQ. V gave up 0 bases and J gave up 7 bases, with 12 bases separating them. This chain's CDR3 is CASSLAFVRRGELFF. DNA for the CDR3: TGTGCCAGCAGCTTAGCGTTCGTCCGCCGCGGGGAGCTGTTTTTT.

This clonotype was seen only a few times. The rearrangement links TRBV12-3 or TRBV12-4 to TRBJ2-2; tentatively, D is TRBD1 (6 bases). This CDR3 contains 14 residues. Trimming stripped 2 bases from V and 5 bases from J, with 9 bases between. DNA for the CDR3: TGTGCCAGCAGTTTACAGGGGAAGACCGGGGAGCTGTTTTTT. Its protein product is CASSLQGKTGELFF.

This chain links TRBV6-1 with TRBJ1-4; no clear D. V lost 6 bases to trimming and J lost 0 bases, with 20 bases between them. The germline V gene has CDR1 MNHNS and CDR2 SASEGT. This CDR3 spans 18 amino acids. The CDR3 sequence: CASRRSVAPVATNEKLFF. CDR3 nucleotide sequence: TGTGCCAGCAGGCGTTCGGTGGCCCCAGTTGCAACTAATGAAAAACTGTTTTTT.

This clonotype was counted between two and nine times. The chain carries TRBV20-1 and TRBJ1-1; 8 nucleotides align to TRBD1. Germline assignment: CDR1 DFQATT and CDR2 SNEGSKA (reference sequence). The CDR3 runs to 13 residues. V was clipped by 3 bases and J by 5 bases; unmatched bases: 5. The CDR3 reads CSASHRGGTEAFF. As DNA, the CDR3 is TGCAGTGCTAGTCACAGGGGGGGAACTGAAGCTTTCTTT.

The rearrangement links TRBV28 to TRBJ2-7; 7 positions agree with TRBD1. V gave up 6 bases and J gave up 7 bases; unmatched junction bases: 9. CDR1 and CDR2 from the germline V gene are MDHEN and SYDVKM. This CDR3 is built from 13 residues. DNA for the CDR3: TGTGCCAGCAGGAAACAGGGGACACAGGAGCAGTACTTC. Protein product: CASRKQGTQEQYF.

The sample holds a few counts of this clonotype. The genes are TRBV6-2 or TRBV6-3 and TRBJ1-5; maybe TRBD1 (6 bases). Per germline, CDR1 MNHEY and CDR2 SVGEGT. The length of the CDR3 is 14 residues. Trimming removed 4 bases from V and 4 bases from J, with 11 bases in between. The CDR3 region has the DNA TGTGCCAGCAGTTCCTCACAGGGAAATCAGCCCCAGCATTTT. This gives the protein CASSSSQGNQPQHF.

This clonotype appeared a few times. This chain joins TRBV6-5 and TRBJ1-1; D unresolved. Germline CDR1 MNHEY, CDR2 SVGAGI. With 2 bases removed from V and 0 bases from J, the gap between germline ends came to 13 bases. The CDR3 has 16 amino acids. CDR3 sequence (DNA): TGTGCCAGCAGTTACCCCACGCGGAGGGTGAACACTGAAGCTTTCTTT. Amino acid sequence: CASSYPTRRVNTEAFF.

In this sample, this clonotype turned up a few times. The chain employs TRBV6-1 and TRBJ1-5; D not resolved. The V end was cut by 6 bases, the J end by 0 bases, with 12 bases between. The CDR3 runs 15 residues. The germline CDR1 and CDR2 sequences are MNHNS and SASEGT. This CDR3 is CASSRNQDSNQPQHF. CDR3 sequence (DNA): TGTGCCAGCAGCCGAAATCAGGATAGCAATCAGCCCCAGCATTTT.